This T cell receptor beta chain was retrieved from a study of identical twins. Study results and limitations: Memory repertoires lacked the insertion deficit that abundant cord blood beta clonotypes showed.

Unique molecular identifiers were in the cDNA, with template-switch universal primer binding. TCRdb redid the calling of the 5' RACE reads with MiXCR, one entry per CDR3 protein. This table holds about 900,000 distinct CDR3 sequences, 10% to 15% found once. This clonotype was counted a few times. As yet, its antigen is unknown. Healthy Caucasians, and only they, were the donors. Germline lookup yields CDR1 SGHVS and CDR2 FQNEAQ. The CDR3 is 15 residues long. Trimming at V came to 4 bases and at J to 5 bases, leaving 7 bases not matched to a gene. This same sample was also part of a study on yellow fever vaccine responses in identical twins. That work adds: Reportedly, twins' vaccine T cell responses looked partly convergent and partly personalized.

The sequence was obtained from a woman younger than 30 in good health. The sample comprised PBMCs. V is TRBV7-8 and J is TRBJ2-2; TRBD2 matches at 7 bases. As DNA, the CDR3 is TGTGCCAGCAGCTACCTAGCGGAGGGGACCGGGGAGCTGTTTTTT. Its protein is CASSYLAEGTGELFF.